This T cell receptor (beta chain) stems from a study of blood T cell repertoires in COVID-19. V gave up 0 bases and J gave up 2 bases, with 8 bases separating them. CDR3 size: 15 residues. The germline gives CDR1 SGDLS, CDR2 YYNGEE. The protocol was immunoSEQ multiplex PCR, while the TCRdb copy is restricted to in-frame clones and leaves out a portion. This sample has roughly 42,000 clones, with 80% to 90% found just once. V is TRBV9 and J is TRBJ2-2; the D is unclear. This TCR was recovered from a man under 40 with active or convalescent COVID-19. What was sequenced was peripheral blood. The CDR3 loop is CASSVVSTNTGELFF. The CDR3 DNA reads as TGTGCCAGCAGCGTAGTTAGCACAAACACCGGGGAGCTGTTTTTT.